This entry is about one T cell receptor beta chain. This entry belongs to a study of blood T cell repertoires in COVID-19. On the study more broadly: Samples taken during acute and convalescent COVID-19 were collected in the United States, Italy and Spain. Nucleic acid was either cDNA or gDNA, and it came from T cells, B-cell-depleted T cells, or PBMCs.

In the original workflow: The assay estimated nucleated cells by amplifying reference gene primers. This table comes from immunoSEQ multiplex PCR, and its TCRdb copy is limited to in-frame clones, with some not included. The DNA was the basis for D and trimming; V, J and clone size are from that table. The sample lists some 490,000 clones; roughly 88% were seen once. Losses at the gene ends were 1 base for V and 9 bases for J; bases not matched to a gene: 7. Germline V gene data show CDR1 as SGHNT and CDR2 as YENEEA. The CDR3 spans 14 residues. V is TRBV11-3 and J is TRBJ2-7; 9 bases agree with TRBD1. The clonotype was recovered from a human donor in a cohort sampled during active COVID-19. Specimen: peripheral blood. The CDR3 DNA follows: TGTGCCAGCAGCTTAGCCGGGACAGGGTCGAGGCAGTACTTC. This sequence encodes CASSLAGTGSRQYF. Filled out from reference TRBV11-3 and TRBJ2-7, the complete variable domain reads EAGVVQSPRYKIIEKKQPVAFWCNPISGHNTLYWYLQNLGQGPELLIRYENEEAVDDSQLPKDRFSAERLKGVDSTLKIQPAELGDSAVYLCASSLAGTGSRQYFGPGTRLTVT.